A selection of T cell receptor beta chains follows, all from one sample in a study of early T cells in non-severe SARS-CoV-2 infection. TCRdb reprocessed the 5' RACE reads via MiXCR and lists one record per CDR3 protein. The repertoire includes approximately 22,000 distinct CDR3 sequences, roughly 5.6% of them detected once, and around 15% sits in the top ten. The source was whole blood, collected at baseline. All receptors derive from an adult who was a healthcare worker with PCR-confirmed SARS-CoV-2 infection or an uninfected control (not recorded which). Both conserved end residues are part of each CDR3. Each record gives: CDR3 protein, CDR3 DNA, J gene, clone size, V gene, D gene. D genes are given only for firm matches. Only part of the rows carry a size: once, few, many, or a class if the clone is expanded.

CATMGKNTDTQYF TGTGCCACCATGGGCAAGAACACAGATACGCAGTATTTT TRBJ2-3 . TRBV24-1 .
CASGDRDAIYGYTF TGTGCTAGTGGTGACCGGGACGCTATTTATGGCTACACCTTC TRBJ1-2 few TRBV12-5 .
CASKPGLAGLYEQYF TGTGCCAGCAAGCCGGGACTAGCGGGGTTATACGAGCAGTACTTC TRBJ2-7 many TRBV6-1 TRBD2
CASSLRQGLGENTEAFF TGCGCCAGCAGCCTCAGACAGGGGTTGGGCGAGAACACTGAAGCTTTCTTT TRBJ1-1 many TRBV4-1 TRBD1
CASSPGTGNYEQYF TGTGCCAGCAGCCCGGGGACAGGGAATTACGAGCAGTACTTC TRBJ2-7 few TRBV7-2 TRBD1
CASRGGPQGNIQYF TGTGCCAGCAGGGGGGGCCCGCAAGGAAACATTCAGTACTTC TRBJ2-4 . TRBV11-2 .
CASSWGFLYEQYF TGTGCCAGCAGTTGGGGTTTCCTCTACGAGCAGTACTTC TRBJ2-7 medium-sized TRBV6-2/TRBV6-3 .
CASSQPSSSEQYF TGTGCCAGCAGCCAACCTAGTAGTTCCGAGCAGTACTTC TRBJ2-7 medium-sized TRBV16 .
CASSREPYEQYF TGTGCCAGCAGCCGAGAACCTTACGAGCAGTACTTC TRBJ2-7 many TRBV3-1 .
CASSPGTISSYTF TGTGCCAGCAGCCCTGGGACGATTTCAAGCTACACCTTC TRBJ1-2 . TRBV6-6 .
CASSLRSTSYNEQFF TGTGCCAGCAGCTTACGGTCCACCTCCTACAATGAGCAGTTCTTC TRBJ2-1 few TRBV7-2 .
CASSLGPSYEQYF TGTGCCAGCAGCTTAGGCCCTTCTTACGAGCAGTACTTC TRBJ2-7 . TRBV7-9 .
CASSLSGVVTDTQYF TGCGCCAGCAGCTTGTCCGGGGTGGTCACAGATACGCAGTATTTT TRBJ2-3 many TRBV5-1 .
CASKRLAGGFSGGELFF TGTGCCAGCAAACGACTAGCGGGGGGATTTTCGGGCGGGGAGCTGTTTTTT TRBJ2-2 many TRBV2 TRBD2
CASSPGGNNEKLFF TGTGCCAGCAGCCCGGGGGGGAATAATGAAAAACTGTTTTTT TRBJ1-4 . TRBV7-2 .
CASSLWGQYNSPLHF TGTGCCAGCAGCTTATGGGGACAGTATAATTCACCCCTCCACTTT TRBJ1-6 few TRBV13 TRBD1
CASSERLNTEAFF TGTGCCAGCAGTGAACGGCTGAACACTGAAGCTTTCTTT TRBJ1-1 many TRBV25-1 .
CASSLYRQGADNEQLF TGTGCCAGCAGCTTATATAGGCAGGGGGCCGACAATGAGCAGCTCTTC TRBJ2-1 . TRBV7-6 TRBD1
CAISPTGSQETQYF TGTGCCATCAGTCCCACAGGGAGCCAAGAGACCCAGTACTTC TRBJ2-5 few TRBV10-3 .
CASSPSEEQYF TGTGCCAGCAGCCCGTCGGAAGAGCAGTACTTC TRBJ2-7 many TRBV7-8 .
CASSYARNMNTEAFF TGTGCCAGCTCATATGCACGGAACATGAACACTGAAGCTTTCTTT TRBJ1-1 . TRBV18 .
CASSRERGRNYEQYF TGCGCCAGCAGCCGGGAAAGGGGCAGAAACTACGAGCAGTACTTC TRBJ2-7 many TRBV4-3 .
CASSEVNTEAFF TGTGCCAGCAGCGAGGTGAACACTGAAGCTTTCTTT TRBJ1-1 many TRBV7-3 .
CASSGRSMNSPLHF TGTGCCAGCAGTGGCAGGTCGATGAATTCACCCCTCCACTTT TRBJ1-6 . TRBV21-1 .
CASSKGDRENQPQHF TGTGCCAGCAGCAAAGGGGACAGGGAGAATCAGCCCCAGCATTTT TRBJ1-5 medium-sized TRBV21-1 .
CASSPSSGSGGAFF TGTGCCAGCAGCCCATCTTCGGGGTCTGGTGGAGCTTTCTTT TRBJ1-1 . TRBV7-2 .
CASRTGDRGQFF TGCGCCAGCAGGACGGGGGACAGGGGGCAGTTCTTC TRBJ2-1 many TRBV10-2 TRBD1
CASSKPSLSYEQYF TGTGCCAGCTCCAAACCCTCCCTCTCCTACGAGCAGTACTTC TRBJ2-7 few TRBV18 .
CACLRTEAFF TGTGCCTGCCTTAGGACTGAAGCTTTCTTT TRBJ1-1 few TRBV30 .
CASSYPGQISTDTQYF TGTGCCAGCAGTTACCCGGGACAGATAAGCACAGATACGCAGTATTTT TRBJ2-3 . TRBV12-3/TRBV12-4 TRBD1
CASSLKAGTVNTGELFF TGTGCCAGCTCACTCAAGGCTGGGACAGTTAACACCGGGGAGCTGTTTTTT TRBJ2-2 many TRBV18 TRBD1
CAWTTAAGYEQYF TGTGCCTGGACCACCGCGGCGGGCTACGAGCAGTACTTC TRBJ2-7 many TRBV30 .
CASRYQETQYF TGTGCCAGCCGGTACCAAGAGACCCAGTACTTC TRBJ2-5 . TRBV2 .
CAFPRTGGLGYTF TGTGCCTTCCCACGGACAGGGGGTCTGGGCTACACCTTC TRBJ1-2 many TRBV30 TRBD1
CASTSDRGLPDTQYF TGTGCCAGCACTTCGGACAGGGGTCTCCCAGATACGCAGTATTTT TRBJ2-3 . TRBV6-5 TRBD1
CASSYSTRDFQPQHF TGTGCCAGCAGTTACTCGACCAGGGACTTTCAGCCCCAGCATTTT TRBJ1-5 few TRBV6-5 .
CSAPGRDIRNQPQHF TGCAGTGCTCCTGGCCGGGACATTCGCAATCAGCCCCAGCATTTT TRBJ1-5 . TRBV20-1 .
CASSSPDRADIQYF TGTGCCAGCAGCTCACCCGACAGGGCGGACATTCAGTACTTC TRBJ2-4 many TRBV7-6 TRBD1
CASSGTGRAYQETQYF TGTGCCAGCAGCGGGACAGGGAGAGCGTACCAAGAGACCCAGTACTTC TRBJ2-5 . TRBV5-5 TRBD1
CSVISGTGSSYEQYF TGCAGCGTGATTTCCGGGACAGGGAGCTCCTACGAGCAGTACTTC TRBJ2-7 many TRBV29-1 TRBD1